The following is a T cell receptor (beta chain) sequence with its context. This CDR3 comprises 13 residues. V dropped 3 bases and J dropped 1 base, with 6 bases sitting between them. Looked up from germline, CDR1 is SGHDN and CDR2 is FVKESK. The data were produced by immunoSEQ multiplex PCR, yet TCRdb's version contains in-frame clones alone and is incomplete. The sample includes about 330,000 clones, less than 90% seen only once; the top ten take about 0.93%. This entry belongs to a study of blood T cell repertoires in COVID-19. Study at large: The samples span acute and convalescent COVID-19 from the United States, Italy and Spain.

Enrollees, about 18 to 95 years old, lived in 20 to 25 US areas. Donors were grouped by their self-reported clinical history. Recovery among Cohort 3 donors was established by two negative PCRs, clearance, or symptom resolution. The chain is built from TRBV14 and TRBJ1-2; the D is unclear. This sequence originates from a woman between 25 and 40 years old who had recovered from COVID-19. The source material was PBMCs or T cells enriched from blood (not recorded which). CDR3 amino acids: CASSQGYNYGYTF. Here the CDR3 DNA reads TGTGCCAGCAGCCAGGGCTATAACTATGGCTACACCTTC.